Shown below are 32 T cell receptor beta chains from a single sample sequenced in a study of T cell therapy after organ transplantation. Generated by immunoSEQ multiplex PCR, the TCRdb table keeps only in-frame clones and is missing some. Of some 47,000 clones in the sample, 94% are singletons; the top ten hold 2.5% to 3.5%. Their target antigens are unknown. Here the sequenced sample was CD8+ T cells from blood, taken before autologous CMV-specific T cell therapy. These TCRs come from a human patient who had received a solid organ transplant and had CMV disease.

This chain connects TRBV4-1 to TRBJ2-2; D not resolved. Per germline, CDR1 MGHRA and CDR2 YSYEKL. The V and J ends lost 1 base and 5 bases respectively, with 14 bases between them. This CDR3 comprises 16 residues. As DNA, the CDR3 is TGCGCCAGCAGCCAAGTTCTACAGCTTCAGACCGGGGAGCTGTTTTTT. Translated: CASSQVLQLQTGELFF.

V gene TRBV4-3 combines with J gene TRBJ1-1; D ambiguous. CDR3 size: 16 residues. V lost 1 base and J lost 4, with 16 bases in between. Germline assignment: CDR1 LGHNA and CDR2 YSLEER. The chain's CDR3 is CASSQAAAGVGTEAFF. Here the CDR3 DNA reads TGCGCCAGCAGCCAAGCAGCAGCCGGGGTTGGCACTGAAGCTTTCTTT.

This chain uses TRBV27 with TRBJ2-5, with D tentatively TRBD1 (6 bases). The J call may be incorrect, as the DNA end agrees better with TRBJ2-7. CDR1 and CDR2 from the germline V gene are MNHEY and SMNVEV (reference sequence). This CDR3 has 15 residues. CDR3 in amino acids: CASSLTGHSKDEQYF. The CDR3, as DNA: TGTGCCAGCAGTTTAACGGGACACTCTAAGGACGAGCAGTACTTC.

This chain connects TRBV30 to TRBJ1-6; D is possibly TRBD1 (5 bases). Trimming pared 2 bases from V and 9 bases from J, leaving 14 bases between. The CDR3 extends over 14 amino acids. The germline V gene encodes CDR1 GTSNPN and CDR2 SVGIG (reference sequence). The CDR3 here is CAWSPEMGLSPLHF. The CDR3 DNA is TGTGCCTGGAGTCCTGAGATGGGGCTTTCACCCCTCCACTTT.

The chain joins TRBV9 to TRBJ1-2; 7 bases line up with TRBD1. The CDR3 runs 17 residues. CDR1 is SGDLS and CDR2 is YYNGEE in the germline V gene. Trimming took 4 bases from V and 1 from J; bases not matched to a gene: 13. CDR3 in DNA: TGTGCCAGCAGCATAAGTCGACAGGGACCCTTTAACTATGGCTACACCTTC. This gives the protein CASSISRQGPFNYGYTF. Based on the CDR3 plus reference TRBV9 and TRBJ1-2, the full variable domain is DSGVTQTPKHLITATGQRVTLRCSPRSGDLSVYWYQQSLDQGLQFLIQYYNGEERAKGNILERFSAQQFPDLHSELNLSSLELGDSALYFCASSISRQGPFNYGYTFGSGTRLTVV.

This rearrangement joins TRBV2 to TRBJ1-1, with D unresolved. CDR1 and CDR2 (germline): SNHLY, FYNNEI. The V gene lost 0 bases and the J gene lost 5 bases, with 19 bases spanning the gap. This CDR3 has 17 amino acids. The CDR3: CASSEALAWAGKTEAFF. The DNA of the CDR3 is TGTGCCAGCAGTGAAGCGCTCGCATGGGCAGGTAAGACTGAAGCTTTCTTT.

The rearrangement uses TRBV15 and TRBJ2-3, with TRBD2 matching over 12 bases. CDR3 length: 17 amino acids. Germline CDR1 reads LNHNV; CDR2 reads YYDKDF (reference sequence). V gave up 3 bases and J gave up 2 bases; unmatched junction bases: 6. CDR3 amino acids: CATSSPGLAGITDTQYF. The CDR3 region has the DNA TGTGCCACCAGCAGTCCCGGACTAGCGGGAATCACAGATACGCAGTATTTT. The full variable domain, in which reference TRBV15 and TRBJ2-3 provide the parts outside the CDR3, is DAMVIQNPRYQVTQFGKPVTLSCSQTLNHNVMYWYQQKSSQAPKLLFHYYDKDFNNEADTPDNFQSRRPNTSFCFLDIRSPGLGDTAMYLCATSSPGLAGITDTQYFGPGTRLTVL.

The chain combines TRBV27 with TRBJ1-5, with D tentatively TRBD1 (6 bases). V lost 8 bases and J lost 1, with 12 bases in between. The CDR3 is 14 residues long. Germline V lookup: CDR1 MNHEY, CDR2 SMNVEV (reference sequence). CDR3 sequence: CASRRGGSNQPQHF. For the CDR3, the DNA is TGTGCCAGCCGAAGGGGGGGCAGCAATCAGCCCCAGCATTTT.

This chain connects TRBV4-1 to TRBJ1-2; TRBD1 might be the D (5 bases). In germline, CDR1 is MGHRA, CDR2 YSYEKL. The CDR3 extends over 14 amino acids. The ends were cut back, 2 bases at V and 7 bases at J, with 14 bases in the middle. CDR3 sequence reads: CASSQPRGGCGYTF. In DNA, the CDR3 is TGCGCCAGCAGCCAACCCCGTGGGGGTTGTGGCTACACCTTC.

Here the CDR3 DNA reads TGTGCCAACCCCTGGAAGGGGCGACGTCCCACTGAAGCTTTCTTT. Translating gives CANPWKGRRPTEAFF. The V call is TRBV27, the J call TRBJ1-1, with a possible D match to TRBD1 (5 bases). The V end was cut by 10 bases, the J end by 4 bases, with 22 bases between. Looked up from germline, CDR1 is MNHEY and CDR2 is SMNVEV (reference sequence). The CDR3 extends over 15 amino acids.

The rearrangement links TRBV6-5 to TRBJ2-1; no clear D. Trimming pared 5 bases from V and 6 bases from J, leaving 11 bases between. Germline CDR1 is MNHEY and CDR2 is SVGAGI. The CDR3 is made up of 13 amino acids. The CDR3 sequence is CASSPDGSNEQFF. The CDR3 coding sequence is TGTGCCAGCAGTCCGGACGGAAGCAATGAGCAGTTCTTC.

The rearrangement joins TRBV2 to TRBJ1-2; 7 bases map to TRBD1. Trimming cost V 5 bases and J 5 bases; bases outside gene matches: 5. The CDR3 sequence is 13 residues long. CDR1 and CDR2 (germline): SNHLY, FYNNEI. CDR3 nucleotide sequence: TGTGCCAGCAGTCCCGGGACAGCTTATGGCTACACCTTC. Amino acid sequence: CASSPGTAYGYTF. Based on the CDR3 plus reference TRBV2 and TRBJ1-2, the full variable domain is EPEVTQTPSHQVTQMGQEVILRCVPISNHLYFYWYRQILGQKVEFLVSFYNNEISEKSEIFDDQFSVERPDGSNFTLKIRSTKLEDSAMYFCASSPGTAYGYTFGSGTRLTVV.

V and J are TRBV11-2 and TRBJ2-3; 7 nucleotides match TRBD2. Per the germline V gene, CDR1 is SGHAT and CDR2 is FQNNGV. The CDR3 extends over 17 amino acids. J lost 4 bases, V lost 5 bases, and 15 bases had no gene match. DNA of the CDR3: TGTGCCAGCAGCCCCGGGACTACTCGGGTGAATTCAGATACGCAGTATTTT. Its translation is CASSPGTTRVNSDTQYF.

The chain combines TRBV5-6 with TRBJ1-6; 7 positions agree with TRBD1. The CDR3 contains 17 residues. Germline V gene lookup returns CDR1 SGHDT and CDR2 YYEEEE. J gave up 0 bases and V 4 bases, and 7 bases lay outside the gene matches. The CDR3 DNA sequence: TGTGCCAGCAGCATCCACAGGGGAAACTCCTATAATTCACCCCTCCACTTT. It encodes CASSIHRGNSYNSPLHF.

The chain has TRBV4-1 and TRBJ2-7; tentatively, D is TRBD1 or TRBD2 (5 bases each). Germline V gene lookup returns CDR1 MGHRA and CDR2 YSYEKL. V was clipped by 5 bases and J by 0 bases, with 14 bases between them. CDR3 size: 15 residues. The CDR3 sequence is CASSSTAGASYEQYF. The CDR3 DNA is TGCGCCAGCAGCTCAACCGCCGGGGCCTCCTACGAGCAGTACTTC.

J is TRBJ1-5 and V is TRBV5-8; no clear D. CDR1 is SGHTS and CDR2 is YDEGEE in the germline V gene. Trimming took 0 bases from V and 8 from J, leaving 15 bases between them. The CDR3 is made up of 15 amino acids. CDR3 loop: CASSLEVTRMEPQHF. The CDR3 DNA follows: TGTGCCAGCAGCTTGGAAGTAACACGTATGGAGCCCCAGCATTTT.

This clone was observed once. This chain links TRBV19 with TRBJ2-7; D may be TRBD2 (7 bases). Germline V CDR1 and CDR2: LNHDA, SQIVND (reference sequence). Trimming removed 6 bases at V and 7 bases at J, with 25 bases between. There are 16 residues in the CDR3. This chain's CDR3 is CASRKPTSRGAREQYF. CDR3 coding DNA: TGTGCCAGTAGGAAGCCCACCTCACGGGGGGCGCGGGAGCAGTACTTC. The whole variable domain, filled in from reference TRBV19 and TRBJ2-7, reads DGGITQSPKYLFRKEGQNVTLSCEQNLNHDAMYWYRQDPGQGLRLIYYSQIVNDFQKGDIAEGYSVSREKKESFPLTVTSAQKNPTAFYLCASRKPTSRGAREQYFGPGTRLTVT.

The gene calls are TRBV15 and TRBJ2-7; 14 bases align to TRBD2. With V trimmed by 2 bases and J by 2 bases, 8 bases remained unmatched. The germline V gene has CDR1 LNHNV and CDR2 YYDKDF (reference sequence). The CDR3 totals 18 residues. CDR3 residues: CATSRPTLGLAGAYEQYF. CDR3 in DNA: TGTGCCACCAGCAGACCTACTTTGGGACTAGCGGGGGCCTACGAGCAGTACTTC. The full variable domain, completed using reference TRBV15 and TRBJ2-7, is DAMVIQNPRYQVTQFGKPVTLSCSQTLNHNVMYWYQQKSSQAPKLLFHYYDKDFNNEADTPDNFQSRRPNTSFCFLDIRSPGLGDTAMYLCATSRPTLGLAGAYEQYFGPGTRLTVT.

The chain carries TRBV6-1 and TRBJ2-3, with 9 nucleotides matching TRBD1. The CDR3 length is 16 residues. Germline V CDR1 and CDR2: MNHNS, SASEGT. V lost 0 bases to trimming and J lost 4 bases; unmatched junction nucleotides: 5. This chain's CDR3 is CASSEAGGQGPDTQYF. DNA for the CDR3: TGTGCCAGCAGTGAAGCGGGGGGACAGGGCCCAGATACGCAGTATTTT.

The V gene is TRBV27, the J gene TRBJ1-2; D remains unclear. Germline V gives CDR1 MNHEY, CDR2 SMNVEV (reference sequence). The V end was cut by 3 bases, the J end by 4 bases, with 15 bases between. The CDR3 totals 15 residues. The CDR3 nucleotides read TGTGCCAGCAGTTTCGGGGAACCTTCTCTCTATGGCTACACCTTC. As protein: CASSFGEPSLYGYTF.

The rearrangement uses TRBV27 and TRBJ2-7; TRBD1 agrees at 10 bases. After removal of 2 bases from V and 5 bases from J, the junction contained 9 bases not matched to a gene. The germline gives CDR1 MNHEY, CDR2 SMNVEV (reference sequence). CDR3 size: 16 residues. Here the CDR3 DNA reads TGTGCCAGCAGTTTACTAACCGGGACAGGGGCCCACGAGCAGTACTTC. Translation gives CASSLLTGTGAHEQYF.

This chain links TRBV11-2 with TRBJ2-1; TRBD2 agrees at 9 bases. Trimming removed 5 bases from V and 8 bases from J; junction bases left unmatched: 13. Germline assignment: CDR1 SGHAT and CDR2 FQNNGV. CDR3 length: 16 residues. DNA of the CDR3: TGTGCCAGCAGCCCCGCCGGGACTAGCTTCGACGATGAGCAGTTCTTC. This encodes CASSPAGTSFDDEQFF.

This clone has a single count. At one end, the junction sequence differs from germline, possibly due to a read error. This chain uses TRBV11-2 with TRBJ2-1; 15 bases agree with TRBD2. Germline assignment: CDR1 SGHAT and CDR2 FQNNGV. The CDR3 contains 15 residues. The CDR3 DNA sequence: TGTGCCAGCAGCTTACATGGGACTAGCGGGAGGCCCGGGGTCTTC. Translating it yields CASSLHGTSGRPGVF. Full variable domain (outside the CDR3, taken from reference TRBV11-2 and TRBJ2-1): EAGVAQSPRYKIIEKRQSVAFWCNPISGHATLYWYQQILGQGPKLLIQFQNNGVVDDSQLPKDRFSAERLKGVDSTLKIQPAKLEDSAVYLCASSLHGTSGRPGVFGPGTRLTVL.

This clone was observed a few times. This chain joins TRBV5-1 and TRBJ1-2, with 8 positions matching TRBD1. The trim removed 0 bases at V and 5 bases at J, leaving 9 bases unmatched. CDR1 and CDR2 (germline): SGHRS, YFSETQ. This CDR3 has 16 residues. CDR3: CASSLAQGARGYGYTF. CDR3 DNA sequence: TGCGCCAGCAGCTTGGCCCAGGGGGCGCGGGGGTATGGCTACACCTTC.

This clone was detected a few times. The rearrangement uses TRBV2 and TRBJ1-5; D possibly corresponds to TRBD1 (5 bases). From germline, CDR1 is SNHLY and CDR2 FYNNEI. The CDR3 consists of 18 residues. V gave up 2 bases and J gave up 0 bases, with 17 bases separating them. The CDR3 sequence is CASSEYRTGPYSNQPQHF. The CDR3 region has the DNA TGTGCCAGCAGTGAATACAGGACCGGACCGTATAGCAATCAGCCCCAGCATTTT.

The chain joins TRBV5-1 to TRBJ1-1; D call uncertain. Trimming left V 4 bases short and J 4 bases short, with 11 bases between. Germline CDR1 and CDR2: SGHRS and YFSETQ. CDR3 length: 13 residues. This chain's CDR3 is CASSLERRTEAFF. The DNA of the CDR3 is TGCGCCAGCAGCCTCGAGAGACGCACTGAAGCTTTCTTT.

Here the CDR3 DNA reads TGTGCCAGCAGTGAGACTAGCTTGGGGACAGATACGCAGTATTTT. Translated: CASSETSLGTDTQYF. The rearrangement links TRBV9 to TRBJ2-3, with TRBD2 matching 7 bases. With V trimmed by 5 bases and J by 3 bases, 9 bases remained unmatched. CDR3 length: 15 amino acids. The V gene's germline CDR1 is SGDLS and CDR2 YYNGEE.

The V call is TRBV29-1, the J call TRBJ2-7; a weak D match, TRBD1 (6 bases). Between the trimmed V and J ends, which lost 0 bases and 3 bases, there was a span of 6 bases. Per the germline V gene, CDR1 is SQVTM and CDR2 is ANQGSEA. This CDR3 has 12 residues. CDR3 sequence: CSVEEDSYEQYF. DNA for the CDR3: TGCAGCGTTGAAGAGGACAGCTACGAGCAGTACTTC.

Written as DNA, the CDR3 is TGTGCCAGCAGCCAAGGGGTGGTCACAGATACGCAGTATTTT. It encodes CASSQGVVTDTQYF. The rearrangement uses TRBV14 and TRBJ2-3; D is uncertain. Germline V gives CDR1 SGHDN, CDR2 FVKESK. This CDR3 spans 14 amino acids. Trimming took off 1 base at V and 2 bases at J, with 7 bases between the two ends.

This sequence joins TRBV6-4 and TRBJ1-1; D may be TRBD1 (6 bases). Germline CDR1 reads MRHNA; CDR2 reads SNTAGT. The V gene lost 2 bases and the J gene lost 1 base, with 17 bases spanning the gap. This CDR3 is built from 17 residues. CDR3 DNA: TGTGCCAGCAGTGACAGTGGGAAACAGGGAGGGAACACTGAAGCTTTCTTT. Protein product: CASSDSGKQGGNTEAFF.

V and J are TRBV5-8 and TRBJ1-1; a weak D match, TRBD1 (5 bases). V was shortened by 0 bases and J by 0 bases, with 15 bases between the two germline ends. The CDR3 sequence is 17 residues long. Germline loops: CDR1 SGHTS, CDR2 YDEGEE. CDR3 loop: CASSLGVAGPLNTEAFF. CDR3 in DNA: TGTGCCAGCAGCTTGGGGGTGGCAGGGCCCCTGAACACTGAAGCTTTCTTT.

CDR3 sequence: CASSQGEGSSYEQYF. Here the CDR3 DNA reads TGCGCCAGCAGCCAAGGTGAGGGGAGCTCCTACGAGCAGTACTTC. This chain links TRBV4-1 with TRBJ2-5; the D call may be TRBD1 or TRBD2 (5 bases each). The J call may be in error: the DNA end matches TRBJ2-7 better. The germline V gene has CDR1 MGHRA and CDR2 YSYEKL. This CDR3 comprises 15 residues.